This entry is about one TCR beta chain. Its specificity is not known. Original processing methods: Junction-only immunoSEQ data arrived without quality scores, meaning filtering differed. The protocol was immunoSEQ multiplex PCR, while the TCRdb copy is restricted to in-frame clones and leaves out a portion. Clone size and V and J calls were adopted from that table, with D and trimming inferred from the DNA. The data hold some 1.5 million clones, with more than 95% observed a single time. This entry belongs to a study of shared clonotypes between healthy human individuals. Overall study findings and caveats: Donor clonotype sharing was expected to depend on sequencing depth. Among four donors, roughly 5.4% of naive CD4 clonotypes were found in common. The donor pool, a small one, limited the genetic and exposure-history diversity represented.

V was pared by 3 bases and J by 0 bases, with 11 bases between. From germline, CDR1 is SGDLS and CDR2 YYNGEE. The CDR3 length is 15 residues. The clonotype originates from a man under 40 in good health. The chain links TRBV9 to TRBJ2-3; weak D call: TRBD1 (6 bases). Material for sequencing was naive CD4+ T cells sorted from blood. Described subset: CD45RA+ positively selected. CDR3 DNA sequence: TGTGCCAGCAGCGGACAGGTTCAGAGCACAGATACGCAGTATTTT. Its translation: CASSGQVQSTDTQYF.